This T cell receptor (beta chain) derives from a study of Graves' ophthalmopathy and Graves' hyperthyroidism. About the study: Blood was drawn at initial diagnosis, before any treatment. General study results and limits: Blood also held most thyroid clonotypes expanded above 0.001 frequency.

The authors amplified TCR beta CDR3 regions, and they did so from RNA transcripts for repertoire sequencing. First-round RT-PCR employed HTBI primers, with a second-round multiplex PCR after it. TCRdb re-called the multiplex PCR reads with MiXCR, one entry per CDR3 protein. The sample lists 150,000 to 200,000 distinct CDR3 sequences, about 40% occurring once. This clonotype occurred once. Its antigen is not known. There are 12 residues in the CDR3. Between the trimmed V and J ends, which lost 7 bases and 5 bases, there was a span of 14 bases. Germline V gene sequence: CDR1 SQVTM, CDR2 ANQGSEA. In this cohort, patients with other autoimmune diseases, uncontrolled infections, pregnancy or lactation were excluded. Establishment of the diagnosis relied upon clinical symptoms, serum thyroxine, TRAb, thyroid ultrasound and orbital computed tomography.

The sample consisted of peripheral blood. The origin of this receptor is a woman in her forties with Graves' ophthalmopathy. The V and J genes are TRBV29-1 and TRBJ2-5; D is possibly TRBD1 (6 bases). CDR3 sequence reads: CSGLTGWETQYF. The CDR3 coding sequence is TGCAGCGGATTAACAGGGTGGGAGACCCAGTACTTC.